These 29 T cell receptor beta chains share one sample of origin, sequenced in a study of human T cells and chemical hapten exposure. Time point: pre-sensitization, week 0. Described treatment: therapeutic diphenylcyclopropenone sensitization with weekly scalp DPC. From the RACE reads, TCRdb called clonotypes with MiXCR, one entry per CDR3 protein. The data show more than 250,000 distinct CDR3 sequences, 7.5% to 10% seen once. Sequenced material: whole blood, taken in connection with sensitization to the hapten diphenylcyclopropenone (DPC). The receptor source for this set is a woman in her thirties or forties with alopecia areata. Some clones in this sample may be carry-over from other donors' samples.

This clonotype was counted many times. The V gene is TRBV6-6, the J gene TRBJ2-1, with D hard to call. The V gene lost 3 bases and the J gene lost 10 bases, with 10 bases spanning the gap. CDR1 MNHNY and CDR2 SVGAGI come from the germline V gene (reference sequence). This CDR3 spans 12 amino acids. The CDR3 reads CASSYPSGEQFF. The CDR3 nucleotides are TGTGCCAGCAGTTATCCCTCCGGGGAGCAGTTCTTC.

The V gene is TRBV24-1, the J gene TRBJ2-1; weak D call: TRBD1 (5 bases). Germline values: CDR1 KGHDR, CDR2 SFDVKD. The CDR3 is 13 amino acids. V was shortened by 5 bases and J by 4 bases, with 8 bases between the two germline ends. The CDR3 DNA reads TGTGCCACCAGTGCCGACAGTTACAATGAGCAGTTCTTC. Protein: CATSADSYNEQFF.

This clonotype occurred a few times. V is TRBV5-1 and J is TRBJ1-1; 9 bases are a match to TRBD1. Trimming cost V 4 bases and J 6 bases; bases outside gene matches: 10. The CDR3 has 15 residues. Germline V gene lookup returns CDR1 SGHRS and CDR2 YFSETQ. As DNA, the CDR3 is TGCGCCAGCAGCGACCGGACAGGGGAAGTGGCTGAAGCTTTCTTT. It encodes CASSDRTGEVAEAFF.

This clonotype showed up just a few times. The J gene is TRBJ2-1, the V gene TRBV6-2 or TRBV6-3; 8 nucleotides agree with TRBD2. In germline, CDR1 is MNHEY, CDR2 SVGEGT. CDR3 length equals 17 residues. The V gene end was trimmed by 4 bases and the J gene end by 10 bases; junction bases not matched to a gene: 18. The CDR3: CASSSVTSGRAIREQFF. In DNA form, the CDR3 reads TGTGCCAGCAGTTCCGTTACCTCCGGGAGGGCAATACGGGAGCAGTTCTTC.

The chain links TRBV7-8 to TRBJ1-5; TRBD1 agrees at 8 bases. J lost 5 bases, V lost 6 bases, and 6 bases had no gene match. Looked up from germline, CDR1 is SGHVS and CDR2 is FQNEAQ. The CDR3 length is 14 residues. The CDR3 DNA follows: TGTGCCAGCAGTCCTAGGACAGGGCATCAGCCCCAGCATTTT. It codes for CASSPRTGHQPQHF.

This sequence joins TRBV19 and TRBJ2-1; 16 nucleotides agree with TRBD2. With V trimmed by 8 bases and J by 5 bases, 9 bases remained unmatched. CDR3 length: 17 residues. Germline values: CDR1 LNHDA, CDR2 SQIVND (reference sequence). CDR3 protein: CASAGTSGRDRHNEQFF. The CDR3, as DNA: TGTGCCAGTGCCGGGACTAGCGGGAGGGATCGCCACAATGAGCAGTTCTTC. Full variable domain (rest looked up from reference TRBV19 and TRBJ2-1): DGGITQSPKYLFRKEGQNVTLSCEQNLNHDAMYWYRQDPGQGLRLIYYSQIVNDFQKGDIAEGYSVSREKKESFPLTVTSAQKNPTAFYLCASAGTSGRDRHNEQFFGPGTRLTVL.

V gene TRBV9 combines with J gene TRBJ1-2; TRBD1 aligns across 7 bases. The CDR3 extends over 12 amino acids. Trimming removed 4 bases from V and 8 bases from J; junction bases left unmatched: 5. Germline CDR1 SGDLS, CDR2 YYNGEE. This CDR3 is CASSSQGGGYTF. DNA of the CDR3: TGTGCCAGCAGCTCGCAGGGGGGCGGCTACACCTTC.

This chain joins TRBV6-5 and TRBJ2-3, with D possibly TRBD1 on 5 matching bases. Germline V CDR1 and CDR2: MNHEY, SVGAGI. V lost 4 bases and J 5 bases, leaving 16 bases between the germline ends. CDR3 length: 15 amino acids. The CDR3 reads CASSSSGPRGDTQYF. In nucleotides, the CDR3 is TGTGCCAGCAGTTCGTCAGGGCCGCGTGGAGATACGCAGTATTTT.

This clonotype showed up many times. The V call is TRBV3-1, the J call TRBJ2-4, with D hard to call. CDR3 length equals 13 residues. Germline CDR1 reads LGHDT; CDR2 reads YNNKEL (reference sequence). Trimming took off 7 bases at V and 0 bases at J, with 7 bases between the two ends. The CDR3 nucleotides read TGTGCCAGCAAGTCGGTAGCCAAAAACATTCAGTACTTC. Its translation: CASKSVAKNIQYF.

Ten or more counts support this clonotype. The rearrangement links TRBV11-2 to TRBJ1-4, with D maybe TRBD1 (5 bases). CDR3 length: 14 amino acids. V lost 5 bases and J lost 4, with 11 bases in between. Germline CDR1 and CDR2: SGHAT and FQNNGV. The CDR3 here is CASSAGPSNEKLFF. The CDR3 nucleotides read TGTGCCAGCAGCGCGGGACCGAGTAATGAAAAACTGTTTTTT.

The chain joins TRBV14 to TRBJ2-5; no reliable D call. Per germline, CDR1 SGHDN and CDR2 FVKESK. This CDR3 is 17 amino acids long. Trimming stripped 4 bases from V and 3 bases from J, with 21 bases between. In DNA form, the CDR3 reads TGTGCCAGCAGCCCCGCCTTCGACAAGAAAGGAAAAGAGACCCAGTACTTC. It is translated as CASSPAFDKKGKETQYF.

The chain carries TRBV7-2 and TRBJ1-4; D perhaps matches TRBD1 (6 bases). The CDR3 has 13 residues. V dropped 6 bases and J dropped 7 bases, with 12 bases sitting between them. Germline V lookup: CDR1 SGHTA, CDR2 FQGNSA. CDR3 nucleotide sequence: TGTGCCAGCAGTCGTGGACAGTTTGAAAAACTGTTTTTT. Its protein product is CASSRGQFEKLFF.

The sample holds a few counts of this clonotype. V and J are TRBV7-2 and TRBJ2-7; 10 positions match TRBD1. This CDR3 region has 14 residues. Germline V gene lookup returns CDR1 SGHTA and CDR2 FQGNSA. V lost 5 bases and J lost 6; bases outside the gene matches: 7. CDR3 sequence (DNA): TGTGCCAGCAGCCGTGACAGGGGGCGCCGCGAGCAGTACTTC. Translated, it gives CASSRDRGRREQYF.

The chain carries TRBV27 and TRBJ1-3; D perhaps matches TRBD1 (6 bases). V gave up 0 bases and J gave up 0 bases, with 6 bases separating them. The CDR3 is made up of 15 amino acids. Germline values: CDR1 MNHEY, CDR2 SMNVEV (reference sequence). The CDR3 DNA reads as TGTGCCAGCAGTTTATCGGGGGCCTCTGGAAACACCATATATTTT. As protein: CASSLSGASGNTIYF.

The rearrangement uses TRBV5-5 and TRBJ1-2, with 7 bases identical to TRBD1. With 3 bases clipped from V and 5 bases from J, the junction kept 13 bases outside the gene matches. This CDR3 spans 16 amino acids. Germline lookup yields CDR1 SGHKS and CDR2 YYEKEE (reference sequence). The CDR3 DNA reads as TGTGCCAGCAGCTCCCGGATTGACGAGACAGGGTATGGCTACACCTTC. Translating it yields CASSSRIDETGYGYTF.

The chain links TRBV6-2 or TRBV6-3 to TRBJ2-2; D gene unclear. Germline CDR1 is MNHEY and CDR2 is SVGEGT. This CDR3 is 14 amino acids long. V was cut by 7 bases and J by 1 base, with 10 bases left in between. The CDR3 nucleotides read TGTGCCAGCATCGGCGGTGTGAACACCGGGGAGCTGTTTTTT. Translating it yields CASIGGVNTGELFF.

This clonotype was seen at least ten times. The chain is built from TRBV28 and TRBJ2-3; D unresolved. With 6 bases removed from V and 1 base from J, the gap between germline ends came to 14 bases. CDR1 and CDR2 from the germline V gene are MDHEN and SYDVKM. The CDR3 is 15 residues long. The CDR3 here is CASSYPQAGTDTQYF. CDR3 bases: TGTGCCAGCAGCTACCCCCAAGCTGGCACAGATACGCAGTATTTT.

This clonotype was detected a few times. The rearrangement joins TRBV20-1 to TRBJ1-5; D not certain. Germline CDR1 is DFQATT and CDR2 is SNEGSKA (reference sequence). The CDR3 is 13 amino acids. Trimming took off 1 base at V and 2 bases at J, with 6 bases between the two ends. This chain's CDR3 is CSARGGGNQPQHF. CDR3 bases: TGCAGTGCTAGAGGGGGAGGCAATCAGCCCCAGCATTTT.

This clonotype turned up a few times. V usage is TRBV20-1 and J usage is TRBJ2-3; D gene unclear. Germline CDR1 reads DFQATT; CDR2 reads SNEGSKA (reference sequence). The CDR3 length is 14 residues. Trimming took off 2 bases at V and 3 bases at J, with 12 bases between the two ends. The CDR3 coding sequence is TGCAGTGCTAGAAAGCCCGCGGTAACAGATACGCAGTATTTT. Amino acid sequence: CSARKPAVTDTQYF.

This clonotype came up a few times. V and J are TRBV28 and TRBJ2-7; 14 nucleotides match TRBD2. Per germline, CDR1 MDHEN and CDR2 SYDVKM. The CDR3 has 15 residues. V trimming: 4 bases; J trimming: 7 bases; junction bases outside the gene matches: 6. CDR3 residues: CASSSPTSGRVEQYF. CDR3 nucleotide sequence: TGTGCCAGCAGTTCCCCGACTAGCGGGAGGGTTGAGCAGTACTTC.

This chain joins TRBV2 and TRBJ2-7; TRBD2 agrees at 7 bases. CDR1 is SNHLY, CDR2 FYNNEI, per germline. The length of the CDR3 is 12 residues. J lost 3 bases, V lost 9 bases, and 5 bases had no gene match. The CDR3 DNA sequence: TGTGCCAGAGCAGGCGGGGGCTACGAGCAGTACTTC. Translating it yields CARAGGGYEQYF.

This clonotype was seen a handful of times. This chain joins TRBV7-9 and TRBJ2-5; D may be TRBD1 or TRBD2 (5 bases each). V lost 5 bases, J lost 1 base, and 14 bases lay in between. The germline V gene has CDR1 SEHNR and CDR2 FQNEAQ (reference sequence). The CDR3 runs to 15 residues. CDR3 residues: CASSPGRVIQETQYF. The CDR3 DNA sequence: TGTGCCAGCAGCCCGGGACGGGTGATCCAAGAGACCCAGTACTTC. The full variable domain, completed using reference TRBV7-9 and TRBJ2-5, is DTGVSQNPRHKITKRGQNVTFRCDPISEHNRLYWYRQTLGQGPEFLTYFQNEAQLEKSRLLSDRFSAERPKGSFSTLEIQRTEQGDSAMYLCASSPGRVIQETQYFGPGTRLLVL.

This clonotype was counted a few times. V usage is TRBV6-2 or TRBV6-3 and J usage is TRBJ2-5; TRBD1 agrees at 8 bases. The CDR3 length is 13 residues. The germline CDR1 and CDR2 sequences are MNHEY and SVGEGT. Trimming cost V 5 bases and J 5 bases; bases outside gene matches: 4. CDR3 bases: TGTGCCAGCAGTCAGGGGGCGGGGGAGACCCAGTACTTC. Its protein is CASSQGAGETQYF.

V and J are TRBV7-9 and TRBJ2-5, with 12 bases lining up with TRBD2. Per germline, CDR1 SEHNR and CDR2 FQNEAQ (reference sequence). V was clipped by 1 base and J by 2 bases; unmatched bases: 5. There are 17 residues in the CDR3. CDR3 loop: CASSLGLAGDQQETQYF. DNA of the CDR3: TGTGCCAGCAGCTTAGGACTAGCGGGAGACCAGCAAGAGACCCAGTACTTC. Full variable domain (rest looked up from reference TRBV7-9 and TRBJ2-5): DTGVSQNPRHKITKRGQNVTFRCDPISEHNRLYWYRQTLGQGPEFLTYFQNEAQLEKSRLLSDRFSAERPKGSFSTLEIQRTEQGDSAMYLCASSLGLAGDQQETQYFGPGTRLLVL.

This clonotype turned up a few times. The V gene is TRBV7-3, the J gene TRBJ2-3, with TRBD2 identical over 7 bases. J gave up 4 bases and V 4 bases, and 2 bases lay outside the gene matches. This CDR3 is 13 amino acids long. CDR1 is SGHTA and CDR2 is FQGTGA in the germline V gene. CDR3 coding DNA: TGTGCCAGCAGCTCTGGGGGGGCAGATACGCAGTATTTT. It is translated as CASSSGGADTQYF.

The genes are TRBV7-8 and TRBJ2-7; D not resolved. The CDR3 loop spans 13 amino acids. The germline V gene has CDR1 SGHVS and CDR2 FQNEAQ. Trimming shortened V by 5 bases and J by 9 bases, and 17 bases separated the two germline ends. The CDR3 DNA reads TGTGCCAGCAGCCCGGCCCCCTACGACGGGCAGTACTTC. Translation gives CASSPAPYDGQYF.

This clonotype was recorded at least ten times. The V and J genes are TRBV20-1 and TRBJ1-6; 7 bases match TRBD1. Germline CDR1 DFQATT, CDR2 SNEGSKA (reference sequence). The CDR3 is 14 residues long. Trimming took 4 bases from V and 4 from J; bases not matched to a gene: 4. Here the CDR3 reads CSATPGQYNSPLHF. The CDR3 region has the DNA TGCAGTGCTACACCGGGACAGTATAATTCACCCCTCCACTTT.

The chain combines TRBV9 with TRBJ2-3; 14 nucleotides line up with TRBD2. Per germline, CDR1 SGDLS and CDR2 YYNGEE. CDR3 size: 20 residues. V lost 0 bases, J lost 2 bases, and 11 bases stayed unmatched. The CDR3 DNA is TGTGCCAGCAGCGTAGCCCCGACTAGCGGGAGGGCCCTGACCACAGATACGCAGTATTTT. It codes for CASSVAPTSGRALTTDTQYF. Supplemented by reference TRBV9 and TRBJ2-3, the full variable domain reads DSGVTQTPKHLITATGQRVTLRCSPRSGDLSVYWYQQSLDQGLQFLIQYYNGEERAKGNILERFSAQQFPDLHSELNLSSLELGDSALYFCASSVAPTSGRALTTDTQYFGPGTRLTVL.

In its sample, this clonotype was seen many times. The chain links TRBV7-2 to TRBJ2-5; 10 nucleotides line up with TRBD1. With 5 bases clipped from V and 5 bases from J, the junction kept 11 bases outside the gene matches. This CDR3 contains 16 residues. Germline CDR1 reads SGHTA; CDR2 reads FQGNSA. CDR3 sequence (DNA): TGTGCCAGCAGCCCCGGTTGGGGACAGGGGTTCGAGACCCAGTACTTC. The encoded protein is CASSPGWGQGFETQYF. Complete variable domain (other parts from reference TRBV7-2 and TRBJ2-5): GAGVSQSPSNKVTEKGKDVELRCDPISGHTALYWYRQSLGQGLEFLIYFQGNSAPDKSGLPSDRFSAERTGGSVSTLTIQRTQQEDSAVYLCASSPGWGQGFETQYFGPGTRLLVL.